The 20 T cell receptor beta chains presented below share a single source sample, sequenced in a study of T-cell memory formation after mild COVID-19. In TCRdb, the 5' RACE reads were re-called with MiXCR into one record per CDR3 protein. The table includes around 200,000 distinct CDR3 sequences, 10% to 13% detected once. What was sequenced was PBMCs or a T cell subset sorted from them (not recorded which). These receptors were taken from a young man who had mild COVID-19 (a few samples of this study predate the infection). Cell type and time point are not known.

The sample holds many counts of this clonotype. The chain combines TRBV5-1 with TRBJ2-3; the match to TRBD2 covers 8 bases. The CDR3 runs 15 residues. Germline CDR1 is SGHRS and CDR2 is YFSETQ. The junction had 8 bases not matched to a gene; V was cut back by 7 bases and J by 1 base. The DNA of the CDR3 is TGCGCCAGCCAGGCGGGGGGCGTCGGCACAGATACGCAGTATTTT. Encoded protein: CASQAGGVGTDTQYF.

The chain links TRBV6-5 to TRBJ2-3; 7 nucleotides match TRBD2. The CDR3 is 14 residues long. CDR1 is MNHEY and CDR2 is SVGAGI in the germline V gene. Trimming took 5 bases from V and 2 from J; bases not matched to a gene: 4. In nucleotides, the CDR3 is TGTGCCAGCAGTCCCGGGACTATCACAGATACGCAGTATTTT. This translates into CASSPGTITDTQYF.

This clonotype was seen only a few times. The CDR3 region is CASTRGGTDTQYF. For the CDR3, the DNA is TGTGCCAGCACCCGGGGAGGGACAGATACGCAGTATTTT. The chain links TRBV7-2 to TRBJ2-3; TRBD2 aligns across 7 bases. CDR1 SGHTA and CDR2 FQGNSA come from the germline V gene. This CDR3 spans 13 amino acids. Germline trimming cut 7 bases from V and 3 bases from J; bases unmatched to any gene: 4. The whole variable domain, remainder taken from reference TRBV7-2 and TRBJ2-3, is GAGVSQSPSNKVTEKGKDVELRCDPISGHTALYWYRQSLGQGLEFLIYFQGNSAPDKSGLPSDRFSAERTGGSVSTLTIQRTQQEDSAVYLCASTRGGTDTQYFGPGTRLTVL.

The V call is TRBV7-9, the J call TRBJ1-2; D is unclear. This CDR3 is 11 amino acids long. Looked up from germline, CDR1 is SEHNR and CDR2 is FQNEAQ (reference sequence). This CDR3 is CAAGGVYGYTF. The CDR3 coding sequence is TGTGCTGCGGGAGGTGTCTATGGCTACACCTTC. The variable domain in full, completed from reference TRBV7-9 and TRBJ1-2, reads DTGVSQNPRHKITKRGQNVTFRCDPISEHNRLYWYRQTLGQGPEFLTYFQNEAQLEKSRLLSDRFSAERPKGSFSTLEIQRTEQGDSAMYLCAAGGVYGYTFGSGTRLTVV.

The sample holds many counts of this clonotype. The V gene is TRBV12-3 or TRBV12-4, the J gene TRBJ2-5, with 7 bases identical to TRBD1. The CDR3 is 13 residues long. J was trimmed by 2 bases and V by 6 bases; bases with no gene match: 3. CDR3 bases: TGTGCCAGCAGCCGACAGGGACAAGAGACCCAGTACTTC. Protein sequence: CASSRQGQETQYF.

The chain is built from TRBV19 and TRBJ2-2; TRBD1 matches at 10 bases. J lost 5 bases, V lost 7 bases, and 4 bases had no gene match. Looked up from germline, CDR1 is LNHDA and CDR2 is SQIVND (reference sequence). This CDR3 contains 14 residues. The CDR3 region has the DNA TGTGCCAGTATCGGGACAGGGGAGACCGGGGAGCTGTTTTTT. It yields the protein CASIGTGETGELFF.

The chain combines TRBV12-3 or TRBV12-4 with TRBJ2-3; 9 nucleotides align to TRBD2. The CDR3 runs to 15 residues. The V and J ends lost 4 bases and 3 bases, in that order; junction bases with no gene match: 5. The CDR3 loop reads CASSSLAGVTDTQYF. The DNA for the CDR3 is TGTGCCAGCAGTTCTTTAGCGGGGGTGACAGATACGCAGTATTTT.

This clonotype was found a few times. V and J are TRBV7-2 and TRBJ1-2; D gene uncertain. Trimming shortened V by 4 bases and J by 0 bases, and 12 bases separated the two germline ends. Germline CDR1 and CDR2: SGHTA and FQGNSA. There are 15 residues in the CDR3. Here the CDR3 reads CASSSHFSTNYGYTF. CDR3 bases: TGTGCCAGCAGCTCGCACTTCTCCACTAACTATGGCTACACCTTC. Drawing the rest from reference TRBV7-2 and TRBJ1-2, the complete variable domain is GAGVSQSPSNKVTEKGKDVELRCDPISGHTALYWYRQSLGQGLEFLIYFQGNSAPDKSGLPSDRFSAERTGGSVSTLTIQRTQQEDSAVYLCASSSHFSTNYGYTFGSGTRLTVV.

This clonotype was counted a few times. The chain uses TRBV7-2 and TRBJ1-2; 7 bases align to TRBD1. This CDR3 spans 18 amino acids. V dropped 7 bases and J dropped 0; count of bases not matched to a gene: 17. The germline V gene encodes CDR1 SGHTA and CDR2 FQGNSA. CDR3 nucleotide sequence: TGTGCCAGCACGGTGGGGAGGGGGCTATCTAAAGCTAACTATGGCTACACCTTC. Translation gives CASTVGRGLSKANYGYTF.

V and J are TRBV18 and TRBJ2-5; 7 bases map to TRBD1. From germline, CDR1 is KGHSH and CDR2 LQKENI. The CDR3 has 16 residues. After removal of 4 bases from V and 4 bases from J, the junction contained 12 bases not matched to a gene. DNA for the CDR3: TGTGCCAGCTCACATGCGACTGGACAGGTCCGAGAGACCCAGTACTTC. Its protein is CASSHATGQVRETQYF.

This clonotype occurred a few times. V is TRBV2 and J is TRBJ2-1; TRBD1 matches at 9 bases. This CDR3 has 13 amino acids. Trimming removed 5 bases from V and 8 bases from J; junction bases left unmatched: 4. Germline CDR1 reads SNHLY; CDR2 reads FYNNEI. The CDR3 DNA follows: TGTGCCAGCAGTAGGGACAGGGAGGATGAGCAGTTCTTC. Amino acids: CASSRDREDEQFF.

This clonotype was found a few times. V usage is TRBV7-2 and J usage is TRBJ2-7, with D hard to call. The CDR3 is 14 residues long. Germline V gene data show CDR1 as SGHTA and CDR2 as FQGNSA. V was shortened by 4 bases and J by 0 bases, with 10 bases between the two germline ends. CDR3 in amino acids: CASSSHWSSYEQYF. The CDR3 DNA is TGTGCCAGCAGCTCTCACTGGAGCTCCTACGAGCAGTACTTC.

Regarding this clonotype: A much larger clone lies one base from this, so it may be a read error. Written as DNA, the CDR3 is TGTGCCAGCAGACCGGGGGGGGATACGCAGTATTTT. Translated, it gives CASRPGGDTQYF. V usage is TRBV6-5 and J usage is TRBJ2-3, with 8 bases lining up with TRBD2. CDR1 is MNHEY and CDR2 is SVGAGI in the germline V gene. The CDR3 is 12 amino acids. Unmatched junction bases numbered 2, after V lost 6 bases and J lost 6 bases.

The chain carries TRBV7-9 and TRBJ2-3, with TRBD2 as a possible D gene (7 bases). Trimming shortened V by 8 bases and J by 8 bases, and 17 bases separated the two germline ends. The germline CDR1 and CDR2 sequences are SEHNR and FQNEAQ (reference sequence). The CDR3 contains 13 residues. The CDR3 nucleotides read TGTGCCAGCGAGGGGGGGGGGTCTGGTACGCAGTATTTT. Translated: CASEGGGSGTQYF.

The V call is TRBV6-6, the J call TRBJ1-2, with D possibly being TRBD1 (5 bases). Trimming took 3 bases from V and 7 from J, leaving 15 bases between them. This CDR3 is 14 amino acids long. Germline V gives CDR1 MNHNY, CDR2 SVGAGI (reference sequence). Here the CDR3 DNA reads TGTGCCAGCAGTTATTGGTTCGGGGACTCTGGCTACACCTTC. This gives the protein CASSYWFGDSGYTF.

The V call is TRBV11-2, the J call TRBJ2-1; no firm D call. Germline-derived CDR1 and CDR2 are SGHAT and FQNNGV. Between the trimmed V and J ends, which lost 2 bases and 1 base, there was a span of 3 bases. The CDR3 totals 13 residues. CDR3 region: CASSLRSYNEQFF. As DNA, the CDR3 is TGTGCCAGCAGCTTACGGTCCTACAATGAGCAGTTCTTC.

In this sample, this clonotype turned up a few times. The J gene is TRBJ2-7, the V gene TRBV12-3 or TRBV12-4; maybe TRBD1 (6 bases). CDR3 length: 18 residues. The V end was cut by 5 bases, the J end by 2 bases, with 25 bases between. The CDR3, as DNA: TGTGCCAGCAGTACCGACAAACTTACAGGGAGAGAACCCTACGAGCAGTACGTC. Its protein is CASSTDKLTGREPYEQYV.

This clonotype was recorded at least ten times. V usage is TRBV28 and J usage is TRBJ2-7; tentatively, D is TRBD1 (6 bases). CDR1 is MDHEN and CDR2 is SYDVKM in the germline V gene. Between the trimmed V and J ends, which lost 2 bases and 2 bases, there was a span of 13 bases. This CDR3 has 15 amino acids. For the CDR3, the DNA is TGTGCCAGCAGTTTAGGGGGCAATCGGCCCTACGAGCAGTACGTC. This gives the protein CASSLGGNRPYEQYV.

This chain joins TRBV7-2 and TRBJ1-2; tentatively, D is TRBD1 (5 bases). Trimming stripped 3 bases from V and 7 bases from J, with 12 bases between. The germline V gene has CDR1 SGHTA and CDR2 FQGNSA. The CDR3 contains 13 residues. Written as DNA, the CDR3 is TGTGCCAGCAGCTTTTATGGGGGGGGTGGCTACACCTTC. Protein: CASSFYGGGGYTF.

The rearrangement uses TRBV6-5 and TRBJ2-2, with TRBD1 matching over 12 bases. From germline, CDR1 is MNHEY and CDR2 SVGAGI. CDR3 size: 17 residues. V gave up 5 bases and J gave up 5 bases; unmatched junction bases: 9. CDR3 protein: CASSRPGDRGQTGELFF. DNA for the CDR3: TGTGCCAGCAGTCGCCCCGGGGACAGGGGGCAAACCGGGGAGCTGTTTTTT.